This T cell receptor (beta chain) was documented in a study of T cell responses to AZD1222 COVID-19 vaccine. Study results and limitations: Donors were largely white British and mainly female; clonal diversity was possibly underestimated. The CD4 TCRs associated with vaccination extended across spike and predominated at 160-218 and 743-854. Spike-specific TCR depth and breadth grew after two AZD1222 doses.

Comment on this clone: Antigen specificity is unknown.

The CDR3 covers 18 residues. After removal of 1 base from V and 2 bases from J, the junction contained 10 bases not matched to a gene. CDR1 SGHTA and CDR2 FQGNSA come from the germline V gene. Repertoires were generated with immunoSEQ multiplex PCR, while TCRdb's copy carries only in-frame clones and drops some. The sample yields approximately 100,000 clones, more than 85% seen once. This material consisted of peripheral blood, taken on day 0 of AZD1222 vaccination. The clonotype comes from an adult in good health. The rearrangement uses TRBV7-2 and TRBJ1-3; 8 positions match TRBD1. For the CDR3, the DNA is TGTGCCAGCAGCTTAGTTGGTGGCAGGGGGCTAGCTGGAAACACCATATATTTT. Its translation: CASSLVGGRGLAGNTIYF.